This passage covers 8 T cell receptor beta chains from one sample sequenced in a study of CD8+ T cells in alopecia areata. RNA, once extracted, was reverse transcribed into cDNA for use as the sequencing template. TCRdb keeps only in-frame clones here, not all; method: immunoSEQ multiplex PCR. This sample has fewer than 4,500 clones, with 68% found just once. The specimen was skin. These receptors were collected from a human donor in good health.

The genes are TRBV20-1 and TRBJ2-5; unclear D gene. The germline V gene has CDR1 DFQATT and CDR2 SNEGSKA (reference sequence). CDR3 length equals 11 residues. Trimming took off 6 bases at V and 2 bases at J, with 7 bases between the two ends. The CDR3 nucleotides read TGCAGTGCCGCCGCGCAAGAGACCCAGTACTTC. Amino acid sequence: CSAAAQETQYF.

This chain uses TRBV5-4 with TRBJ1-1; no reliable D call. The ends were cut back, 0 bases at V and 9 bases at J, with 21 bases in the middle. The CDR3 consists of 16 residues. Germline CDR1 and CDR2: SGHNT and YYREEE (reference sequence). CDR3 nucleotide sequence: TGTGCCAGCAGCTTGGCCAACGGATTTCGATCAAACCAAGCTTTCTTT. This gives the protein CASSLANGFRSNQAFF.

The V gene is TRBV19, the J gene TRBJ1-2, with D uncertain. Germline loops: CDR1 LNHDA, CDR2 SQIVND (reference sequence). The V and J ends lost 4 bases and 4 bases respectively, with 4 bases between them. This CDR3 spans 11 amino acids. The CDR3 spells CASSNSYGYTF. CDR3 nucleotides: TGTGCCAGTAGTAACAGCTATGGCTACACCTTC.

The chain links TRBV6-1 to TRBJ2-1; D may be TRBD1 or TRBD2 (5 bases each). CDR1 is MNHNS, CDR2 SASEGT, per germline. The V end lost 3 bases, the J end lost 9 bases, and 15 bases lay between the germline ends. The length of the CDR3 is 14 residues. The CDR3 sequence: CASSEGPSRAEQFF. The DNA for the CDR3 is TGTGCCAGCAGTGAGGGACCCAGCCGGGCTGAGCAGTTCTTC.

The V call is TRBV6-1, the J call TRBJ2-7, with TRBD2 matching 10 bases. Germline lookup yields CDR1 MNHNS and CDR2 SASEGT. The ends lost 6 bases at V and 6 bases at J; junction bases unmatched: 8. The CDR3 runs to 14 residues. The CDR3 region has the DNA TGTGCCAGCAGACCCGGGACTAGCGAGATCGAGCAGTACTTC. It translates to CASRPGTSEIEQYF.

J is TRBJ2-3 and V is TRBV5-4, with D hard to call. CDR1 SGHNT and CDR2 YYREEE come from the germline V gene (reference sequence). Trimming pared 4 bases from V and 0 bases from J, leaving 3 bases between. The CDR3 totals 12 residues. In DNA form, the CDR3 reads TGTGCCAGCAGCAGGAGCACAGATACGCAGTATTTT. It specifies CASSRSTDTQYF.

The chain combines TRBV6-5 with TRBJ2-1; 7 bases map to TRBD2. There are 15 residues in the CDR3. The germline V gene has CDR1 MNHEY and CDR2 SVGAGI. J was trimmed by 7 bases and V by 7 bases; bases with no gene match: 13. The DNA for the CDR3 is TGTGCCAGCACCCTCAGGTCTAGCGGTGGGAATGAGCAGTTCTTC. Its translation is CASTLRSSGGNEQFF.

The chain carries TRBV14 and TRBJ1-2; D unclear. Germline CDR1 is SGHDN and CDR2 is FVKESK. The length of the CDR3 is 13 residues. With 1 base removed from V and 4 bases from J, the gap between germline ends came to 7 bases. CDR3 DNA: TGTGCCAGCAGCCAAGCCCGTTCCTATGGCTACACCTTC. Translating gives CASSQARSYGYTF.